This entry lists 5 T cell receptor beta chains sequenced from one sample in a study of early stage breast cancer tumors. Method: immunoSEQ multiplex PCR; TCRdb's copy keeps in-frame clones and lacks some. The table records approximately 54,000 clones, roughly 78% of them present only once. Material for sequencing was blood. These receptors originate from a person in their forties with breast cancer.

This clone was counted between two and nine times. The rearrangement uses TRBV2 and TRBJ1-2, with TRBD1 matching 9 bases. V shed 4 bases and J 4 bases; nucleotides not matched to a gene: 4. Germline loops: CDR1 SNHLY, CDR2 FYNNEI. This CDR3 comprises 14 residues. The DNA of the CDR3 is TGTGCCAGCAGTGGGACGGGACAGGGCTATGGCTACACCTTC. It codes for CASSGTGQGYGYTF.

This clone occurred once. This chain uses TRBV7-9 with TRBJ1-2; 11 bases match TRBD1. The CDR3 covers 14 residues. J lost 8 bases, V lost 5 bases, and 7 bases had no gene match. Germline loops: CDR1 SEHNR, CDR2 FQNEAQ (reference sequence). The CDR3 here is CASSVGQGARGYTF. The CDR3 DNA sequence: TGTGCCAGCAGCGTTGGACAGGGGGCCAGAGGCTACACCTTC.

The CDR3 DNA follows: TGTGCCAGCAAAGAAGGCAATCAGCCCCAGCATTTT. This codes for CASKEGNQPQHF. This chain uses TRBV28 with TRBJ1-5; D unresolved. The CDR3 is made up of 12 amino acids. Germline loops: CDR1 MDHEN, CDR2 SYDVKM. V lost 7 bases, J lost 2 bases, and 6 bases lay in between.

This clone was observed a single time. In DNA, the CDR3 is TGCAGCGTTGATGGGGGAGTTTCGGACGAGCAGTACTTC. Translation: CSVDGGVSDEQYF. V and J are TRBV29-1 and TRBJ2-7; the D call may be TRBD1 or TRBD2 (5 bases each). The CDR3 totals 13 residues. Germline lookup yields CDR1 SQVTM and CDR2 ANQGSEA. V lost 3 bases and J lost 5, with 14 bases in between.

The chain links TRBV6-5 to TRBJ2-1; 8 bases are shared with TRBD2. The CDR3 spans 15 residues. V was pared by 0 bases and J by 5 bases, with 3 bases of the junction left unmatched. Germline CDR1 MNHEY, CDR2 SVGAGI. The CDR3, as DNA: TGTGCCAGCAGTTACTCTCCGGGAGGGAACAATGAGCAGTTCTTC. It codes for CASSYSPGGNNEQFF.